The 5 T cell receptor beta chains in this list originate from one sample, sequenced in a study of beta chain features in type 1 diabetes. The study reverse transcribed the entire isolated RNA, so it sequenced expressed TCRB transcripts. Some clones are missing from TCRdb's copy, which holds only in-frame ones; the method was immunoSEQ multiplex PCR. The sample yields around 500,000 clones, 30% seen once. The specimen sequenced was naive CD4+ T cells from blood. These receptors were obtained from a man between 18 and 35 years old in good health.

This clone turned up a few times. The sample has other DNA sequences that encode this CDR3 too. This rearrangement joins TRBV29-1 to TRBJ1-2, with a tentative D call TRBD1 (5 bases). Trimming left V 1 base short and J 8 bases short, with 11 bases between. CDR1 SQVTM and CDR2 ANQGSEA come from the germline V gene. The CDR3 spans 12 residues. CDR3 nucleotide sequence: TGCAGCGTTGAAGCTGGGGCGGGAGGCTACACCTTC. Translating it yields CSVEAGAGGYTF.

The chain uses TRBV2 and TRBJ2-5, with 9 bases matching TRBD1. The length of the CDR3 is 14 residues. In germline, CDR1 is SNHLY, CDR2 FYNNEI. J lost 5 bases, V lost 5 bases, and 6 bases had no gene match. The CDR3 here is CASSQDRGEETQYF. CDR3 in DNA: TGTGCCAGCAGTCAGGACAGGGGTGAGGAGACCCAGTACTTC.

This clone was recorded a few times. Other DNA sequences in the same sample also yield this CDR3. The chain is built from TRBV7-9 and TRBJ2-3, with D maybe TRBD2 (6 bases). Germline V gene data show CDR1 as SEHNR and CDR2 as FQNEAQ (reference sequence). Trimming took off 5 bases at V and 0 bases at J, with 9 bases between the two ends. This CDR3 has 14 amino acids. In nucleotides, the CDR3 is TGTGCCAGCAGCCAAGGACTAAGCACAGATACGCAGTATTTT. Encoded protein: CASSQGLSTDTQYF.

The chain combines TRBV30 with TRBJ2-1; unclear D gene. Germline V gene data show CDR1 as GTSNPN and CDR2 as SVGIG (reference sequence). CDR3 size: 14 residues. The V end was cut by 2 bases, the J end by 8 bases, with 16 bases between. The CDR3 DNA reads TGTGCCTGGAGTTGGGCGGACCCCCGCTATGAGCAGTTCTTC. Translated, it gives CAWSWADPRYEQFF.

The chain recombines TRBV30 with TRBJ1-5; D remains ambiguous. Germline loops: CDR1 GTSNPN, CDR2 SVGIG (reference sequence). Trimming took 2 bases from V and 4 from J, leaving 12 bases between them. The CDR3 consists of 14 residues. CDR3 sequence (DNA): TGTGCCTGGAGTTCAAACTCAGCTAATCAGCCCCAGCATTTT. Its translation is CAWSSNSANQPQHF.